One sample yielded the 7 T cell receptor beta chains listed below, sequenced in a study of PD-1 blockade in classical Hodgkin lymphoma (dated by TCRdb to about 2020). Taken with the paper, the label for time point translates to: cycle 4 day 1 (C4D1), after about 6 weeks of nivolumab. Every trial patient had relapsed after autologous stem cell transplantation, and cohorts A, B and C differed in prior brentuximab vedotin exposure. Library method: the immunoSEQ multiplex PCR assay. The immuneACCESS repertoire file appears here via TCRdb, limited to in-frame rearrangements. These files lack a portion of the clones; in checked studies, under half of the deficit traces to unresolved V genes, and the cause of the others is not known. The sample records tens of thousands of clones, roughly 90% of which are singletons. The ten largest clones take up approximately 13% of the sample. Sequenced material: peripheral blood mononuclear cells (PBMCs), taken before the fourth cycle of nivolumab. The receptors were sampled from a human donor with classical Hodgkin lymphoma.

V gene TRBV30 combines with J gene TRBJ1-6, with TRBD1 matching 9 bases. Germline-derived CDR1 and CDR2 are GTSNPN and SVGIG (reference sequence). J was trimmed by 9 bases and V by 4 bases; bases with no gene match: 1. The CDR3 has 12 residues. The CDR3 sequence: CAWKTGGSPLHF. In DNA, the CDR3 is TGTGCCTGGAAGACAGGGGGTTCACCCCTCCACTTT.

The chain couples TRBV2 to TRBJ2-7; 8 nucleotides match TRBD1. The ends lost 4 bases at V and 3 bases at J; junction bases unmatched: 5. Germline V CDR1 and CDR2: SNHLY, FYNNEI. The CDR3 loop spans 14 amino acids. CDR3 nucleotides: TGTGCCAGCAGTGGGGACAGGACTATCTACGAGCAGTACTTC. Protein: CASSGDRTIYEQYF. The variable domain in full, completed from reference TRBV2 and TRBJ2-7, reads EPEVTQTPSHQVTQMGQEVILRCVPISNHLYFYWYRQILGQKVEFLVSFYNNEISEKSEIFDDQFSVERPDGSNFTLKIRSTKLEDSAMYFCASSGDRTIYEQYFGPGTRLTVT.

The chain uses TRBV18 and TRBJ2-1, with a weak D call TRBD1 (5 bases). The ends were cut back, 2 bases at V and 7 bases at J, with 12 bases in the middle. The length of the CDR3 is 14 residues. Germline V gene sequence: CDR1 KGHSH, CDR2 LQKENI. Here the CDR3 DNA reads TGTGCCAGCTCACCAAGGACAAAGGGTAATGAGCAGTTCTTC. This codes for CASSPRTKGNEQFF.

V gene TRBV28 combines with J gene TRBJ2-1, with 10 bases matching TRBD2. Trimming cost V 2 bases and J 7 bases; bases outside gene matches: 5. CDR1 MDHEN and CDR2 SYDVKM come from the germline V gene. The CDR3 covers 15 residues. The CDR3 region has the DNA TGTGCCAGCAGTTTACTAGCGGGAGTTGTAAATGAGCAGTTCTTC. It codes for CASSLLAGVVNEQFF.

The gene calls are TRBV7-6 and TRBJ2-5; the D is unclear. This CDR3 contains 15 residues. Trimming pared 5 bases from V and 1 base from J, leaving 14 bases between. The germline V gene encodes CDR1 SGHVS and CDR2 FNYEAQ. The CDR3 spells CASSPIQRPQETQYF. DNA for the CDR3: TGTGCCAGCAGCCCTATACAAAGGCCCCAAGAGACCCAGTACTTC. Using reference TRBV7-6 and TRBJ2-5 for the parts outside the CDR3, the full variable domain is GAGVSQSPRYKVTKRGQDVALRCDPISGHVSLYWYRQALGQGPEFLTYFNYEAQQDKSGLPNDRFSAERPEGSISTLTIQRTEQRDSAMYRCASSPIQRPQETQYFGPGTRLLVL.

This chain joins TRBV29-1 and TRBJ2-2, with 7 bases that match TRBD2. Trimming removed 1 base from V and 5 bases from J; junction bases left unmatched: 10. CDR1 and CDR2 from the germline V gene are SQVTM and ANQGSEA. The CDR3 runs 16 residues. The DNA of the CDR3 is TGCAGCGTTGAAGCCCCTAGCGGAGGTGGGACCGGGGAGCTGTTTTTT. Encoded protein: CSVEAPSGGGTGELFF.

The chain recombines TRBV12-1 with TRBJ2-5; the table names TRBD2, a call not compared with the DNA. TRBV12-1 is marked as a pseudogene. The CDR3 extends over 18 amino acids. The CDR3 here is CASSFVLMGLARRETQYF. The DNA for the CDR3 is TGTGCCAGCAGCTTTGTGCTCATGGGACTAGCTCGCCGTGAGACCCAGTACTTC.